Following are 25 T cell receptor beta chains from one sample sequenced in a study of blood T cell repertoires in COVID-19. Here immunoSEQ multiplex PCR was the method, and the copy in TCRdb shows in-frame clones only, minus some. The data show 250,000 or so clones, 70% to 90% seen once. Sequences were obtained from peripheral blood. These TCRs come from a woman in her thirties or forties who had recovered from COVID-19.

This chain links TRBV23-1 with TRBJ2-7; the match to TRBD1 covers 11 bases. TRBV23-1 is known as an ORF, though its function is uncertain. The CDR3 length is 16 residues. Trimming removed 3 bases from V and 5 bases from J; junction bases left unmatched: 9. The CDR3 bases are TGCGCCAGCAGTCACCCCCGGACAGGGGGCCCCCACGAGCAGTACTTC. Residues: CASSHPRTGGPHEQYF.

The J gene is TRBJ1-2, the V gene TRBV6-5; D unresolved. V was pared by 0 bases and J by 0 bases, with 8 bases between. This CDR3 spans 15 amino acids. The V gene's germline CDR1 is MNHEY and CDR2 SVGAGI. This chain's CDR3 is CASSYSATANYGYTF. The CDR3 nucleotides are TGTGCCAGCAGTTACTCGGCAACCGCTAACTATGGCTACACCTTC.

The chain employs TRBV6-5 and TRBJ1-5, with D maybe TRBD1 (5 bases). V was clipped by 8 bases and J by 0 bases, with 14 bases between them. The germline gives CDR1 MNHEY, CDR2 SVGAGI. This CDR3 region has 15 residues. CDR3 DNA: TGTGCCAGCGGCTGGGACTCTAATAGCAATCAGCCCCAGCATTTT. Protein sequence: CASGWDSNSNQPQHF.

The chain links TRBV13 to TRBJ1-6; D is unclear. CDR1 PRHDT and CDR2 FYEKMQ come from the germline V gene (reference sequence). There are 16 residues in the CDR3. The germline V and J ends were trimmed by 5 bases and 6 bases, with 17 bases remaining between them. CDR3 DNA: TGTGCCAGCAGCCCAACCCCCACAGACCTTAATTCACCCCTCCACTTT. Translating it yields CASSPTPTDLNSPLHF. Using reference TRBV13 and TRBJ1-6 for the parts outside the CDR3, the full variable domain is AAGVIQSPRHLIKEKRETATLKCYPIPRHDTVYWYQQGPGQDPQFLISFYEKMQSDKGSIPDRFSAQQFSDYHSELNMSSLELGDSALYFCASSPTPTDLNSPLHFGNGTRLTVT.

This chain uses TRBV25-1 with TRBJ2-1; 13 bases align to TRBD2. V lost 5 bases, J lost 6 bases, and 4 bases stayed unmatched. Germline values: CDR1 MGHDK, CDR2 SYGVNS. The CDR3 totals 15 residues. DNA of the CDR3: TGTGCCAGCAGTTACGGACTAGCGGGAGTCAATGAGCAGTTCTTC. Protein product: CASSYGLAGVNEQFF.

The V call is TRBV28, the J call TRBJ2-3, with TRBD2 matching 7 bases. The CDR3 runs to 16 residues. Germline CDR1 MDHEN, CDR2 SYDVKM. After removal of 5 bases from V and 6 bases from J, the junction contained 14 bases not matched to a gene. The CDR3 DNA sequence: TGTGCCAGCAGTCCGGGGAGGGGCCTCGGGCACGATACGCAGTATTTT. Its protein is CASSPGRGLGHDTQYF.

This clone was observed a single time. This chain uses TRBV4-2 with TRBJ2-1; D unclear. CDR1 is LGHNA and CDR2 is YNFKEQ in the germline V gene. V was cut by 0 bases and J by 8 bases, with 11 bases left in between. The CDR3 is 14 amino acids. The CDR3 DNA sequence: TGTGCCAGCAGCCAAGAGCGACGGGTGGATGAGCAGTTCTTC. Residues: CASSQERRVDEQFF.

This clone occurred many times. The chain couples TRBV30 to TRBJ1-1, with D possibly matching TRBD1 (6 bases). V was trimmed by 5 bases and J by 0 bases, leaving 10 bases between them. The CDR3 spans 13 residues. Per germline, CDR1 GTSNPN and CDR2 SVGIG (reference sequence). This CDR3 is CAWQQGLNTEAFF. In nucleotides, the CDR3 is TGTGCCTGGCAACAGGGTTTGAACACTGAAGCTTTCTTT.

The V call is TRBV30, the J call TRBJ2-7; D remains ambiguous. The CDR3 covers 13 residues. The V gene lost 3 bases and the J gene lost 6 bases, with 15 bases spanning the gap. Germline-derived CDR1 and CDR2 are GTSNPN and SVGIG (reference sequence). This CDR3 reads CAWSGRGPGEQYV. CDR3 DNA: TGTGCCTGGAGCGGTCGTGGCCCGGGCGAGCAGTACGTC.

A single count supports this clone. The chain recombines TRBV5-1 with TRBJ1-3; 11 bases are shared with TRBD1. V was pared by 4 bases and J by 1 base, with 4 bases of the junction left unmatched. The germline V gene encodes CDR1 SGHRS and CDR2 YFSETQ. This CDR3 contains 16 residues. The CDR3: CASSRGDRGSGNTIYF. The CDR3 DNA reads as TGCGCCAGCAGCCGAGGGGACAGGGGGTCTGGAAACACCATATATTTT.

The genes are TRBV6-5 and TRBJ1-1; the D gene is possibly TRBD1 (5 bases). This CDR3 is 15 amino acids long. CDR1 and CDR2 from the germline V gene are MNHEY and SVGAGI. The ends were cut back, 5 bases at V and 6 bases at J, with 19 bases in the middle. For the CDR3, the DNA is TGTGCCAGCAGTCCCAGGGCGGACCTGGGCCCTGAAGCTTTCTTT. This gives the protein CASSPRADLGPEAFF.

This rearrangement joins TRBV15 to TRBJ2-7; TRBD1 matches at 8 bases. The germline V gene encodes CDR1 LNHNV and CDR2 YYDKDF (reference sequence). This CDR3 comprises 17 residues. V shed 5 bases and J 3 bases; nucleotides not matched to a gene: 15. The CDR3 sequence is CATSGPPRPGTGYEQYV. The CDR3 nucleotides read TGTGCCACCAGCGGACCGCCGAGACCAGGGACAGGCTACGAGCAGTACGTC.

The table lists this clone with a count of one. The V call is TRBV11-2, the J call TRBJ2-7; 11 bases align to TRBD1. Germline V gene data show CDR1 as SGHAT and CDR2 as FQNNGV. CDR3 length: 13 amino acids. With 5 bases clipped from V and 6 bases from J, the junction kept 3 bases outside the gene matches. DNA for the CDR3: TGTGCCAGCAGCGGACAGGGGGCTGGCGAGCAGTACTTC. Its translation: CASSGQGAGEQYF.

The gene calls are TRBV15 and TRBJ2-7, with a weak D call TRBD1 (5 bases). V was clipped by 0 bases and J by 2 bases, with 11 bases between them. Per the germline V gene, CDR1 is LNHNV and CDR2 is YYDKDF (reference sequence). The CDR3 is made up of 15 amino acids. The CDR3: CATSRDGPGPYEQYF. CDR3 nucleotides: TGTGCCACCAGCAGAGATGGTCCAGGGCCCTACGAGCAGTACTTC.

A few counts support this clone. The rearrangement links TRBV13 to TRBJ1-4; D possibly corresponds to TRBD1 (5 bases). V dropped 5 bases and J dropped 14 bases, with 21 bases sitting between them. The CDR3 runs to 14 residues. Germline V gene sequence: CDR1 PRHDT, CDR2 FYEKMQ (reference sequence). In DNA form, the CDR3 reads TGTGCCAGCAGCCTGGGGGGTGCCACGCTCCGCCTGTTTTTT. Translation: CASSLGGATLRLFF.

On this clone: Other DNA sequences of this sample code for an identical CDR3. This rearrangement joins TRBV6-2 or TRBV6-3 to TRBJ2-3; D perhaps matches TRBD2 (7 bases). The germline gives CDR1 MNHEY, CDR2 SVGEGT. The V and J ends lost 2 bases and 4 bases respectively, with 10 bases between them. The CDR3 is made up of 14 amino acids. CDR3 nucleotide sequence: TGTGCCAGCAGTTACGGCGGGGGCGCAGATACGCAGTATTTT. Residues: CASSYGGGADTQYF.

The chain employs TRBV4-3 and TRBJ2-3; TRBD2 aligns across 12 bases. V dropped 4 bases and J dropped 4; count of bases not matched to a gene: 6. This CDR3 is 16 amino acids long. Looked up from germline, CDR1 is LGHNA and CDR2 is YSLEER. The CDR3 reads CASSPRTSGIADTQYF. The CDR3 region has the DNA TGCGCCAGCAGCCCCCGGACTAGCGGGATCGCAGATACGCAGTATTTT.

This chain links TRBV4-1 with TRBJ2-7; D gene unclear. Germline V gene lookup returns CDR1 MGHRA and CDR2 YSYEKL. V was pared by 1 base and J by 2 bases, with 12 bases between. This CDR3 spans 15 amino acids. The CDR3 DNA reads TGCGCCAGCAGCCAAGGCGGCAGCTCCACCTACGAGCAGTACTTC. This translates into CASSQGGSSTYEQYF.

The rearrangement links TRBV6-2 or TRBV6-3 to TRBJ2-3, with TRBD2 matching 12 bases. Unmatched junction bases numbered 12, after V lost 2 bases and J lost 3 bases. This CDR3 spans 19 amino acids. Germline values: CDR1 MNHEY, CDR2 SVGEGT. CDR3 DNA sequence: TGTGCCAGCAGTTACCCCGCATCAACTAGCGGGAGGCGGACAGATACGCAGTATTTT. Translated, it gives CASSYPASTSGRRTDTQYF.

The chain has TRBV19 and TRBJ2-1, with D maybe TRBD1 (6 bases). V shed 1 base and J shed 7 bases, with 11 bases lying between them. Per germline, CDR1 LNHDA and CDR2 SQIVND (reference sequence). The CDR3 runs to 14 residues. In nucleotides, the CDR3 is TGTGCCAGTAGTATAGTGGGCAGGGGAAATGAGCAGTTCTTC. It codes for CASSIVGRGNEQFF.

The V call is TRBV5-6, the J call TRBJ2-5; D unclear. The CDR3 length is 13 residues. V gave up 0 bases and J gave up 4 bases, with 7 bases separating them. Germline V gene lookup returns CDR1 SGHDT and CDR2 YYEEEE. The CDR3 spells CASSLAPGETQYF. CDR3 sequence (DNA): TGTGCCAGCAGCTTGGCCCCGGGAGAGACCCAGTACTTC. Looking up the rest from reference TRBV5-6 and TRBJ2-5 gives the full variable domain: DAGVTQSPTHLIKTRGQQVTLRCSPKSGHDTVSWYQQALGQGPQFIFQYYEEEERQRGNFPDRFSGHQFPNYSSELNVNALLLGDSALYLCASSLAPGETQYFGPGTRLLVL.

Only one count was recorded for this clone. The gene calls are TRBV11-2 and TRBJ2-1; 7 bases fit TRBD2. The CDR3 runs to 15 residues. Losses at the gene ends were 6 bases for V and 2 bases for J; bases not matched to a gene: 7. The germline V gene has CDR1 SGHAT and CDR2 FQNNGV. The CDR3 bases are TGTGCCAGCAGGGAAGGAGCGGGGACCTACAATGAGCAGTTCTTC. Translating gives CASREGAGTYNEQFF.

This chain connects TRBV9 to TRBJ2-1; the match to TRBD2 covers 11 bases. CDR3 length: 18 amino acids. Germline V gene sequence: CDR1 SGDLS, CDR2 YYNGEE. The V gene end was trimmed by 3 bases and the J gene end by 0 bases; junction bases not matched to a gene: 8. The CDR3 region is CASSGRTSGRSSYNEQFF. The CDR3 DNA follows: TGTGCCAGCAGCGGTCGGACTAGCGGGCGCAGCTCCTACAATGAGCAGTTCTTC.

This chain connects TRBV11-3 to TRBJ2-2; 9 positions agree with TRBD2. This CDR3 region has 18 residues. J was trimmed by 7 bases and V by 1 base; bases with no gene match: 13. CDR1 is SGHNT and CDR2 is YENEEA in the germline V gene. This CDR3 is CASSLGVLAGQNDGELFF. The DNA of the CDR3 is TGTGCCAGCAGCTTAGGCGTGCTAGCGGGGCAGAACGACGGGGAGCTGTTTTTT.

This rearrangement joins TRBV12-3 or TRBV12-4 to TRBJ2-3; 8 bases match TRBD2. V was pared by 6 bases and J by 6 bases, with 2 bases of the junction left unmatched. The CDR3 spans 12 residues. The CDR3 DNA sequence: TGTGCCAGCAGCCCGGGAGGGGATACGCAGTATTTT. This sequence encodes CASSPGGDTQYF.